This T cell receptor (beta chain) came from a study of identical twins. Overall study findings and caveats: Insertions ran lower in abundant cord blood beta clonotypes, though not in memory repertoires.

About this clonotype: Its antigen is undetermined.

TCRdb called the 5' RACE reads again in MiXCR, with one record for every CDR3 protein. In the table there are about 250,000 distinct CDR3 sequences, around an eighth of which are singletons. The V gene's germline CDR1 is MNHNS and CDR2 SASEGT. The junction had 3 bases not matched to a gene; V was cut back by 5 bases and J by 2 bases. This CDR3 contains 15 residues. This receptor was taken from a woman aged 18-30 years in good health. Material: memory (CD45RO+) T cells sorted from blood. This chain connects TRBV6-1 to TRBJ2-6, with TRBD1 matching 7 bases. CDR3 amino acids: CASSRQGPGANVLTF. Written as DNA, the CDR3 is TGTGCCAGCAGTCGACAGGGCCCTGGGGCCAACGTCCTGACTTTC.